This note documents a single TCR beta chain sequence. The antigen remains unidentified. Using immunoSEQ multiplex PCR, the repertoire was profiled, and TCRdb retains in-frame clones only, with some absent. The sample has tens of thousands of clones; 87% are singletons. The CDR3 runs to 13 residues. After removal of 5 bases from V and 11 bases from J, the junction contained 9 bases not matched to a gene. CDR1 is SEHNR and CDR2 is FQNEAQ in the germline V gene (reference sequence). The record originates from a study of OX40 agonist ivuxolimab in advanced cancers. At the level of the study: The treatment was a fully human IgG2 OX40 agonist, ivuxolimab.

General study findings and limits: People who partly responded at 0.1-3.0 mg/kg had some of the least clonal expansion seen.

This chain joins TRBV7-9 and TRBJ1-5; 7 bases align to TRBD1. This receptor was taken from an adult with an advanced solid tumor such as melanoma, head and neck, liver or kidney cancer. Sample: CD4+ or CD8+ T cells sorted from blood, taken in a trial of the OX40 agonist ivuxolimab. CDR3 DNA sequence: TGTGCCAGCAGCCAGACAGGGTTCGGGACCCAGCATTTT. It encodes CASSQTGFGTQHF.